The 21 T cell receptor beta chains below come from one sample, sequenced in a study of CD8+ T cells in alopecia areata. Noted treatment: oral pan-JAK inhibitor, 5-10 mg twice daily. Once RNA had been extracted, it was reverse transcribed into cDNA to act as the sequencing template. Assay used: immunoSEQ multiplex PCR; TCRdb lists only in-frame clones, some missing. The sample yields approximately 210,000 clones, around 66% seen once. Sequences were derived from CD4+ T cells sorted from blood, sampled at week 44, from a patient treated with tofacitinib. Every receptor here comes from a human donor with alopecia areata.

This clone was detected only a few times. The CDR3 loop is CSVVRGGVNTEAFF. CDR3 coding DNA: TGCAGCGTGGTAAGAGGGGGGGTGAACACTGAAGCTTTCTTT. V gene TRBV29-1 combines with J gene TRBJ1-1; perhaps TRBD1 as D (6 bases). V was shortened by 6 bases and J by 0 bases, with 14 bases between the two germline ends. Germline assignment: CDR1 SQVTM and CDR2 ANQGSEA. The CDR3 is 14 residues long.

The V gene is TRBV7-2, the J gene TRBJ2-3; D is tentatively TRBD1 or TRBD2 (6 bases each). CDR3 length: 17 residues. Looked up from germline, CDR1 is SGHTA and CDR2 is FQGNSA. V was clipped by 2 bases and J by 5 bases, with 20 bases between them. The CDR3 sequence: CASSLPGDSEGKDTQYF. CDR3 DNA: TGTGCCAGCAGCTTACCAGGGGACTCCGAGGGGAAAGATACGCAGTATTTT.

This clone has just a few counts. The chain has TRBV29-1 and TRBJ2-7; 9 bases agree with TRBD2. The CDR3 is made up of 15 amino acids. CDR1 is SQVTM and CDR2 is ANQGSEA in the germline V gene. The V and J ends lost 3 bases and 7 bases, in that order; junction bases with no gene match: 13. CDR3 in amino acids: CSVDRGRGGAEEQYF. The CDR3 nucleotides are TGCAGCGTTGACAGAGGGCGGGGGGGCGCCGAGGAGCAGTACTTC.

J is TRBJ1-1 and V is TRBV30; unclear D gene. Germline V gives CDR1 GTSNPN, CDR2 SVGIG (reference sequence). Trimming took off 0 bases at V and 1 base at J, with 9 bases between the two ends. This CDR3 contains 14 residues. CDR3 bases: TGTGCCTGGAGTGTTGGACTGCAGAACACTGAAGCTTTCTTT. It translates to CAWSVGLQNTEAFF.

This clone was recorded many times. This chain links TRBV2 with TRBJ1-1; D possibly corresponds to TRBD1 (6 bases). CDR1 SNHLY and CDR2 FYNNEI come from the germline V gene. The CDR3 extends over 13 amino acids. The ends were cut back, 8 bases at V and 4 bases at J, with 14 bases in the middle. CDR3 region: CASYGQMFTEAFF. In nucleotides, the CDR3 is TGTGCCAGCTACGGACAGATGTTCACTGAAGCTTTCTTT.

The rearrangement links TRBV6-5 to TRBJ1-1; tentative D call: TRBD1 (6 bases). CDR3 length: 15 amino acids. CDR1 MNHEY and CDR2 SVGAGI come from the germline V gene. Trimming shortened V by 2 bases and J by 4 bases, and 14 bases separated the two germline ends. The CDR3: CASSYRRGGFTEAFF. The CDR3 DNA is TGTGCCAGCAGTTACCGCAGGGGCGGGTTCACTGAAGCTTTCTTT.

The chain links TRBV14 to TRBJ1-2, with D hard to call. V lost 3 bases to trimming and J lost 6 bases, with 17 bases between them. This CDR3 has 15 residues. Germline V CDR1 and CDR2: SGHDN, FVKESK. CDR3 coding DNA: TGTGCCAGCAGCCATTATACGGAAGGTTTCGATGGCTACACCTTC. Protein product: CASSHYTEGFDGYTF.

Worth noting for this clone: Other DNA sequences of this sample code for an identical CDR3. CDR3 nucleotides: TGTGCCAGCAGCTTACAGGAAAACACTGAAGCTTTCTTT. This sequence encodes CASSLQENTEAFF. The chain combines TRBV7-9 with TRBJ1-1, with no clear D. The CDR3 loop spans 13 amino acids. V lost 2 bases to trimming and J lost 2 bases, with 6 bases between them. The germline CDR1 and CDR2 sequences are SEHNR and FQNEAQ (reference sequence).

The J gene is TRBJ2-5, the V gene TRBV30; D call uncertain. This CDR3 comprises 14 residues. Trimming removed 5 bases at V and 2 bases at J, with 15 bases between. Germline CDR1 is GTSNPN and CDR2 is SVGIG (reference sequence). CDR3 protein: CAWCSGAEQETQYF. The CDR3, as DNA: TGTGCCTGGTGCTCCGGTGCCGAACAAGAGACCCAGTACTTC.

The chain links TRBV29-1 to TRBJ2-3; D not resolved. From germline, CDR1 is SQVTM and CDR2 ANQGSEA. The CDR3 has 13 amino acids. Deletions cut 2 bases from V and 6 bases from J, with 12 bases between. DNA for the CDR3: TGCAGCGTTGAAAAGCTAGTGGGGGATACGCAGTATTTT. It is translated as CSVEKLVGDTQYF.

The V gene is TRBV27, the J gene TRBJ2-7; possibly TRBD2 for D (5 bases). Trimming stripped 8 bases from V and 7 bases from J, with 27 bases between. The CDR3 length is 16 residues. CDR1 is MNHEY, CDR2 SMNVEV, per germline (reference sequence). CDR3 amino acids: CASHPRASFSLGEQYF. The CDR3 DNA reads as TGTGCCAGCCACCCTCGGGCTAGCTTCTCACTGGGTGAGCAGTACTTC.

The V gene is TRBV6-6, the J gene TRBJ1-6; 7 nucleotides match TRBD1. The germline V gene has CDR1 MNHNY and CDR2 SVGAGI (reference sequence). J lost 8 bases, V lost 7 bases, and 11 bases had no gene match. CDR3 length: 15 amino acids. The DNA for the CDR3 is TGTGCCAGCATGTTTTCCGACAGGGTAGATTCACCCCTCCACTTT. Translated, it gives CASMFSDRVDSPLHF.

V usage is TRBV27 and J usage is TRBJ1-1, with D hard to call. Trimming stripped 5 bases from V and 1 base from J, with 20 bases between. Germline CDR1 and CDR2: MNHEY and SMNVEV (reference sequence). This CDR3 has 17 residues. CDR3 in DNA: TGTGCCAGCAGTCCCATAACCTCGGCGCGGGGGAACACTGAAGCTTTCTTT. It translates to CASSPITSARGNTEAFF.

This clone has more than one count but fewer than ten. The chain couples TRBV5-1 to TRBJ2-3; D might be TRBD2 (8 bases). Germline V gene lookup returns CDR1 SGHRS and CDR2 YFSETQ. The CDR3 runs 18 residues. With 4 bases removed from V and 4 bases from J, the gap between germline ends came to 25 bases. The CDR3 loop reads CASSIRPPGLGGSDTQYF. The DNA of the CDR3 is TGCGCCAGCAGCATTCGCCCCCCGGGACTAGGGGGCTCAGATACGCAGTATTTT.

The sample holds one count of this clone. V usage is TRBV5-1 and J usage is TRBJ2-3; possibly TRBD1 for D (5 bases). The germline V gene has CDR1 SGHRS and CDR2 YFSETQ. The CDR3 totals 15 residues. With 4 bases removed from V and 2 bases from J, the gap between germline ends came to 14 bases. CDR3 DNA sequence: TGCGCCAGCAGCGTGGGATCGGACAACACAGATACGCAGTATTTT. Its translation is CASSVGSDNTDTQYF.

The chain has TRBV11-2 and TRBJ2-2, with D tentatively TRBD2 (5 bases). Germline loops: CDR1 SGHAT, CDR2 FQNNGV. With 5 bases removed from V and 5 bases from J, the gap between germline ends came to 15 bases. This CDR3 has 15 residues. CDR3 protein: CASSPGFRETGELFF. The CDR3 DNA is TGTGCCAGCAGCCCCGGGTTCCGGGAAACCGGGGAGCTGTTTTTT.

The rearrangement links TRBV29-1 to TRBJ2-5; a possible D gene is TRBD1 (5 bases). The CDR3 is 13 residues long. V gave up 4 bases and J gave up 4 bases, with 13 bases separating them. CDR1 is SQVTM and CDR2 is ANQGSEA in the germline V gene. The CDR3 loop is CSVGQQPLETQYF. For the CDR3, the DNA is TGCAGCGTTGGACAGCAACCGTTAGAGACCCAGTACTTC.

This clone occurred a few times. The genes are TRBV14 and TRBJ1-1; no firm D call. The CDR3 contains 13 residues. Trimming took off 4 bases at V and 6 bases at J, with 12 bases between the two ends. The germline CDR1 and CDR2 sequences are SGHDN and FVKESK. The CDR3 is CASSRYETAEAFF. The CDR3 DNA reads TGTGCCAGCAGCCGATACGAGACCGCTGAAGCTTTCTTT.

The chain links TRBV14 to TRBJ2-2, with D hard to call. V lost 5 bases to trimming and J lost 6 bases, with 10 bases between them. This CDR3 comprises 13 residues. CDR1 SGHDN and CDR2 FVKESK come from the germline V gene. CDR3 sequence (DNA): TGTGCCAGCAGCGCTAACTTCGCCGGGGAGCTGTTTTTT. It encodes CASSANFAGELFF.

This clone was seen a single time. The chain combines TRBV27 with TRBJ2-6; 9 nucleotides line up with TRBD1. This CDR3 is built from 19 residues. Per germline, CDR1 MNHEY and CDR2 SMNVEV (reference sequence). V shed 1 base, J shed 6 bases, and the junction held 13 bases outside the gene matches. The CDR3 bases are TGTGCCAGCAGTTTATACCCCGATAACAGGGGGCTTGAGGCCAACGTCCTGACTTTC. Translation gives CASSLYPDNRGLEANVLTF.

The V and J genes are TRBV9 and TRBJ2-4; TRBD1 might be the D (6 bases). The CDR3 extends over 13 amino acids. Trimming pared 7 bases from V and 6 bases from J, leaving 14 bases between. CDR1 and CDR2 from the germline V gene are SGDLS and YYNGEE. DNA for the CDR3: TGTGCCAGCGATCGGGACAACCGAAACATTCAGTACTTC. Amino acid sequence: CASDRDNRNIQYF. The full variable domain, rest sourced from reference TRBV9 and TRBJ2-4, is DSGVTQTPKHLITATGQRVTLRCSPRSGDLSVYWYQQSLDQGLQFLIQYYNGEERAKGNILERFSAQQFPDLHSELNLSSLELGDSALYFCASDRDNRNIQYFGAGTRLSVL.